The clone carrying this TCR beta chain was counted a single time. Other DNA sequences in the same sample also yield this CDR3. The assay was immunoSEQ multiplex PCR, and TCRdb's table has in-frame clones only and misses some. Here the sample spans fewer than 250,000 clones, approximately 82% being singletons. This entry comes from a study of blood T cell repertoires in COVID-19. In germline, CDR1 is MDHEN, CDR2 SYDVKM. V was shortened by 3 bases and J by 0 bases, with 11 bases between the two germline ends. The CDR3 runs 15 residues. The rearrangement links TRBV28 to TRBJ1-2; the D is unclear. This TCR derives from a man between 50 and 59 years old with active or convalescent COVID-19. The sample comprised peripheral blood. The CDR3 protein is CASSFSGRPNYGYTF. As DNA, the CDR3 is TGTGCCAGCAGTTTTTCGGGAAGACCTAACTATGGCTACACCTTC.